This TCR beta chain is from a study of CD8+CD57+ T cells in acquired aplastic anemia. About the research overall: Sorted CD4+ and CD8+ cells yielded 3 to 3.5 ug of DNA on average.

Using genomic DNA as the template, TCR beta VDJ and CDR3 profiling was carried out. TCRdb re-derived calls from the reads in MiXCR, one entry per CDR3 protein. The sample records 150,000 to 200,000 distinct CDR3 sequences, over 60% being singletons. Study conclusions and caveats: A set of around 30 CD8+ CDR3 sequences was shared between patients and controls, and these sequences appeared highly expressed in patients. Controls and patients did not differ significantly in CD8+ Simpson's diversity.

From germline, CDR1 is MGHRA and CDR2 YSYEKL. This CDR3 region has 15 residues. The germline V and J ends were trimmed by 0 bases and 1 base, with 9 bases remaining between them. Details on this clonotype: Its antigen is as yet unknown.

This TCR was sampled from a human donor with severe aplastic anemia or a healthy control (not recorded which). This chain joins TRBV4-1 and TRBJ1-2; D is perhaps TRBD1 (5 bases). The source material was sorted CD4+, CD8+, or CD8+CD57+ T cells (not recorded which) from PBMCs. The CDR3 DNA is TGCGCCAGCAGCCAAGATCGTCAGGGTAACTATGGCTACACCTTC. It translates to CASSQDRQGNYGYTF.